This T cell receptor (beta chain) derives from a study of CD8+ T cells in alopecia areata. Findings and limits, study-wide: Lesional scalp, especially alopecia totalis/universalis, showed higher clonality than normal scalp. There were also resident alphabeta T cells of normal skin sequenced in scalp samples. Mice showed clearer TCR sharing than patients did, a gap that was possibly HLA-related.

V shed 6 bases and J shed 6 bases, with 17 bases lying between them. CDR1 and CDR2 from the germline V gene are SQVTM and ANQGSEA. The CDR3 is 13 residues long. TCR sequencing used cDNA made by reverse transcription of extracted RNA. Sequencing was performed with immunoSEQ multiplex PCR; in TCRdb, only in-frame clones are kept and a portion is missing. The data hold around 120,000 clones, with approximately 47% observed a single time. This clone was counted only a few times. Its antigen remains unknown. Peripheral blood and lesional scalp punch biopsies were taken from alopecia areata patients. This sequence was found in a human donor with alopecia areata. The specimen sequenced was NKG2D-low CD8+ T cells sorted from blood. The chain couples TRBV29-1 to TRBJ1-2, with D unclear. CDR3 in DNA: TGCAGCGTCGCCGACACCGAGACGAATGGCTACACCTTC. Amino acid sequence: CSVADTETNGYTF.